This is a list of T cell receptor beta chains from one sample in a study of blood T cell repertoires in COVID-19. Sequencing was performed with immunoSEQ multiplex PCR; in TCRdb, only in-frame clones are kept and a portion is missing. This sample has under 200,000 clones, with 80% to 95% found just once. Sequencing was performed on peripheral blood. The receptors come from a man in his fifties with acute or convalescent COVID-19. Both conserved end residues are part of each CDR3. The D gene is left open where the match is weak. Not all rows give a size; the values are once, few, many and, for expanded clones, a class.

D,size,J,V,CDR3,DNA
-,-,TRBJ1-1,TRBV6-1,CASSWGLLNTEAFF,TGTGCCAGCAGCTGGGGACTCCTGAACACTGAAGCTTTCTTT
TRBD2,-,TRBJ2-7,TRBV10-3,CATMGTSTYEQYF,TGTGCCACCATGGGGACTAGCACCTACGAGCAGTACTTC
TRBD2,-,TRBJ2-7,TRBV27,CASSLIAGGPYHEQYF,TGTGCCAGCAGTTTAATAGCGGGAGGGCCGTACCACGAGCAGTACTTC
TRBD1,once,TRBJ2-7,TRBV18,CASSRQGRTYEQYF,TGTGCCAGCTCACGACAGGGGAGGACCTACGAGCAGTACTTC
TRBD1,-,TRBJ1-4,TRBV9,CASSTGTGANGGEKLFF,TGTGCCAGCAGCACCGGGACAGGTGCCAACGGAGGTGAAAAACTGTTTTTT
TRBD1,-,TRBJ2-1,TRBV7-2,CASGRTGLDNEQFF,TGTGCCAGCGGAAGGACAGGGCTTGATAATGAGCAGTTCTTC
-,-,TRBJ2-7,TRBV7-3,CASRLASYEQYF,TGTGCCAGCCGGCTAGCATCCTACGAGCAGTACTTC
-,-,TRBJ1-3,TRBV7-9,CASSPRGTGNTIYF,TGTGCCAGCAGCCCTCGGGGAACTGGAAACACCATATATTTT
TRBD2,-,TRBJ2-5,TRBV9,CASSAGAGGPGETQYF,TGTGCCAGCAGCGCCGGAGCGGGAGGGCCGGGAGAGACCCAGTACTTC
-,-,TRBJ1-2,TRBV28,CASSSASRALGYTF,TGTGCCAGCAGTTCGGCCAGCAGGGCTCTCGGCTACACCTTC
-,few,TRBJ1-2,TRBV13,CASSRGFPNYGYTF,TGTGCCAGCAGCCGGGGGTTCCCTAACTATGGCTACACCTTC
TRBD1,-,TRBJ1-3,TRBV18,CASSPEGAPGNTIYF,TGTGCCAGCTCACCCGAGGGGGCTCCCGGAAACACCATATATTTT
-,-,TRBJ2-1,TRBV28,CASSLDRRSEQFF,TGTGCCAGCAGTTTAGACAGGCGAAGTGAGCAGTTCTTC
-,-,TRBJ2-1,TRBV7-6,CASSGRQARVSYNEQFF,TGTGCCAGCAGCGGACGACAGGCTAGGGTCTCCTACAATGAGCAGTTCTTC
TRBD1,-,TRBJ1-3,TRBV5-6,CASSLGGDRGSGNTIYF,TGTGCCAGCAGCTTGGGGGGAGACAGGGGCTCTGGAAACACCATATATTTT
-,-,TRBJ2-3,TRBV27,CASSLSWGYLKTDTQYF,TGTGCCAGCAGCCTCAGCTGGGGCTACTTAAAGACAGATACGCAGTATTTT
-,-,TRBJ1-5,TRBV4-1,CASSQGSGGNQPQHF,TGCGCCAGCAGCCAAGGGTCGGGGGGGAATCAGCCCCAGCATTTT
TRBD1,-,TRBJ1-4,TRBV5-1,CASSRQGAEKLFF,TGCGCCAGCAGCAGGCAGGGGGCAGAAAAACTGTTTTTT
TRBD2,-,TRBJ2-1,TRBV4-2,CASSQATSGSSYNEQFF,TGTGCCAGCAGCCAAGCTACTAGCGGGAGCTCCTACAATGAGCAGTTCTTC
-,-,TRBJ2-5,TRBV2,CASGLRWQETQYF,TGTGCCAGTGGGCTTCGGTGGCAAGAGACCCAGTACTTC
-,-,TRBJ2-5,TRBV7-2,CASSLAAYQETQYF,TGTGCCAGCAGCTTAGCGGCCTACCAAGAGACCCAGTACTTC
TRBD1,-,TRBJ1-1,TRBV28,CASSAGQDTEAFF,TGTGCCAGCAGCGCCGGACAGGACACTGAAGCTTTCTTT
-,-,TRBJ2-5,TRBV6-6,CASTRVGSQETQYF,TGTGCCAGCACCCGGGTTGGCTCTCAAGAGACCCAGTACTTC
-,-,TRBJ2-1,TRBV5-4,CASSLEVAENNEQFF,TGTGCCAGCAGCTTGGAAGTAGCGGAAAACAATGAGCAGTTCTTC
-,-,TRBJ2-5,TRBV19,CASSITGETQYF,TGTGCCAGTAGTATAACGGGAGAGACCCAGTACTTC